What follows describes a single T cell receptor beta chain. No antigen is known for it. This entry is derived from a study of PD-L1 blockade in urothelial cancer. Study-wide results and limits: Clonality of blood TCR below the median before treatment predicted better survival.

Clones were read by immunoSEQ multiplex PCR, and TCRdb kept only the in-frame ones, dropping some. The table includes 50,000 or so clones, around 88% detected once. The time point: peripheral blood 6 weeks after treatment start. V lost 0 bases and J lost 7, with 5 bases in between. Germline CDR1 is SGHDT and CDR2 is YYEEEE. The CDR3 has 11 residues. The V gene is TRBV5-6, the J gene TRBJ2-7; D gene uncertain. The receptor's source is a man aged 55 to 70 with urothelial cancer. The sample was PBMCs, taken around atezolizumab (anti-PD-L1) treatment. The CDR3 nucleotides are TGTGCCAGCAGCTTGGGGCGGGAGCAGTACTTC. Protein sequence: CASSLGREQYF.